This entry describes one T cell receptor beta chain. Its antigen is as yet unknown. This entry is derived from a study of cytomegalovirus exposure and HLA in healthy donors. Study-level background: Falling in the Caucasian-associated ancestry cluster were 81% of under 500 genotyped donors.

Study results and caveats: Cytomegalovirus association was listed for around 180 TCR beta chains. Several top significant clusters appeared, in a later analysis, to be linked to common viral pathogens.

Germline CDR1 reads LNHDA; CDR2 reads SQIVND (reference sequence). The CDR3 runs 13 residues. V lost 5 bases and J lost 7; bases outside the gene matches: 5. In the PCR, 60 Vbeta and 13 Jbeta primers were used. Data came from immunoSEQ multiplex PCR; TCRdb stores just in-frame clones and leaves some out. This sample has around 130,000 clones; about 73% occur once, and the top ten carry 5.8%. V usage is TRBV19 and J usage is TRBJ2-1, with 7 bases identical to TRBD1. The sequence was obtained from a woman aged 45-60 years in good health and CMV-seropositive. Sequencing used PBMCs. CDR3 residues: CASSVQGWNEQFF. CDR3 bases: TGTGCCAGTAGTGTACAGGGGTGGAATGAGCAGTTCTTC.